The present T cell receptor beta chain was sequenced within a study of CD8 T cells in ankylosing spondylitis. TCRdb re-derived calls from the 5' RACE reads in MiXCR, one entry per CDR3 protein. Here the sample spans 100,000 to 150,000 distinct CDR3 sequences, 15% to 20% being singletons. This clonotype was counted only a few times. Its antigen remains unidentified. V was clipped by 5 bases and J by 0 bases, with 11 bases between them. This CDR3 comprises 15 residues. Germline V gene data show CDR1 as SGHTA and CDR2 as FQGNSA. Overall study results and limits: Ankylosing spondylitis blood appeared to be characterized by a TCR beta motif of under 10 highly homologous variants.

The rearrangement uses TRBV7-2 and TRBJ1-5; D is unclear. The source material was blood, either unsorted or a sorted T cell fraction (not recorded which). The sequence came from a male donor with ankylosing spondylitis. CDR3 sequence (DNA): TGTGCCAGCAGCCTGGAAATATATAGCAATCAGCCCCAGCATTTT. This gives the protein CASSLEIYSNQPQHF.